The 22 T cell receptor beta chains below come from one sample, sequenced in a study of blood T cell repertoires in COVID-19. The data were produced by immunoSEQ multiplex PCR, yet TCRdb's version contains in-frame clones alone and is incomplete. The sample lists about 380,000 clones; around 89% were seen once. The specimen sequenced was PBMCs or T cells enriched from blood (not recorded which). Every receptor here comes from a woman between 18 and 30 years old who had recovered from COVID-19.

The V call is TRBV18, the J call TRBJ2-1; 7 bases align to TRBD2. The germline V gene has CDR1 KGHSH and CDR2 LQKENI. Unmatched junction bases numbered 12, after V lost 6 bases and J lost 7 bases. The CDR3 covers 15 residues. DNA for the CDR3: TGTGCCAGCTCCCCTCGGGACTTGGGGGGGAATGAGCAGTTCTTC. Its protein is CASSPRDLGGNEQFF. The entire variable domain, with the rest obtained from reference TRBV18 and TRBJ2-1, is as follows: NAGVMQNPRHLVRRRGQEARLRCSPMKGHSHVYWYRQLPEEGLKFMVYLQKENIIDESGMPKERFSAEFPKEGPSILRIQQVVRGDSAAYFCASSPRDLGGNEQFFGPGTRLTVL.

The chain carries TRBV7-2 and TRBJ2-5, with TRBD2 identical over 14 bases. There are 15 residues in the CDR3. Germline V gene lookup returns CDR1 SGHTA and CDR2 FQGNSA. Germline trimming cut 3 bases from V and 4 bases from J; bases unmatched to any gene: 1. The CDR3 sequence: CASSLGLAGVETQYF. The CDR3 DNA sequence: TGTGCCAGCAGCTTGGGACTAGCGGGGGTAGAGACCCAGTACTTC.

The CDR3 coding sequence is TGTGCCAGCAGACATGAGGGGGTAAGCAATCAGCCCCAGCATTTT. The encoded protein is CASRHEGVSNQPQHF. The chain combines TRBV2 with TRBJ1-5; possibly TRBD1 for D (6 bases). This CDR3 is built from 15 residues. Germline V gives CDR1 SNHLY, CDR2 FYNNEI. The V end was cut by 6 bases, the J end by 1 base, with 13 bases between.

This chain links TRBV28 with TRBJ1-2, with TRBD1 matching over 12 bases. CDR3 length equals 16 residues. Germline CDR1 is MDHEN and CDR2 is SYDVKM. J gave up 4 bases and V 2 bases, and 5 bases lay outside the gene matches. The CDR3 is CASSLGGQGAGYGYTF. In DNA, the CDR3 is TGTGCCAGCAGTTTAGGGGGACAGGGGGCAGGCTATGGCTACACCTTC.

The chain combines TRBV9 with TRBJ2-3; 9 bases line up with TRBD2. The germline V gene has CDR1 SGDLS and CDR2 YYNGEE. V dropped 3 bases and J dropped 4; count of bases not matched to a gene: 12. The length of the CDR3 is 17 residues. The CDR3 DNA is TGTGCCAGCAGCGGACCCGTTGGCGGGGGGGAGGCAGATACGCAGTATTTT. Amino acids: CASSGPVGGGEADTQYF.

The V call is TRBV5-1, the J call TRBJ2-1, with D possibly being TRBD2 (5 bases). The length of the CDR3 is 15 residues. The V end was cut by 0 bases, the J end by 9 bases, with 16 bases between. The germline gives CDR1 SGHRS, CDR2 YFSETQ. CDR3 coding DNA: TGCGCCAGCAGCTTGGCTACACTAGTGTCGGGTGAGCAGTTCTTC. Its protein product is CASSLATLVSGEQFF.

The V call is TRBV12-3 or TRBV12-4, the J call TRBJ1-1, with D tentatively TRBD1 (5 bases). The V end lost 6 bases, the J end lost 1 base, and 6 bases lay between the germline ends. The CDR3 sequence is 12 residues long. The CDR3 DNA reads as TGTGCCAGCAGACAGGAGAACACTGAAGCTTTCTTT. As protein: CASRQENTEAFF.

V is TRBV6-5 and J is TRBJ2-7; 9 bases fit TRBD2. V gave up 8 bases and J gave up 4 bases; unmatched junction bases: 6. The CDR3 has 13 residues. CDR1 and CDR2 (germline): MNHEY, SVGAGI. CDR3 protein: CASSGTSHYEQYF. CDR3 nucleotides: TGTGCCAGCTCCGGGACTAGCCATTACGAGCAGTACTTC.

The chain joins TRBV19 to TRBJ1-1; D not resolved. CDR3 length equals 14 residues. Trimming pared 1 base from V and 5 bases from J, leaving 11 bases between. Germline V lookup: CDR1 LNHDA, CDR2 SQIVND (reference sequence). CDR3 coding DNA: TGTGCCAGTAGTATAGGGAGGATTAATACTGAAGCTTTCTTT. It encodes CASSIGRINTEAFF.

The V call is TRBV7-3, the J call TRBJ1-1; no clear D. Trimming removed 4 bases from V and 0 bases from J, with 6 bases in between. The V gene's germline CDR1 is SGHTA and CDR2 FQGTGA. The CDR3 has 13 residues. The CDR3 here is CASSSTVNTEAFF. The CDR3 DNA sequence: TGTGCCAGCAGCTCTACAGTGAACACTGAAGCTTTCTTT.

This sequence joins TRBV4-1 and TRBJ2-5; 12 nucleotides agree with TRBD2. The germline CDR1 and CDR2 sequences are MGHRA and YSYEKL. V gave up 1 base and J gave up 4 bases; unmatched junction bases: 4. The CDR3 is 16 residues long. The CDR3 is CASSQALAGGLETQYF. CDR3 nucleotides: TGCGCCAGCAGCCAAGCCCTAGCGGGGGGGCTAGAGACCCAGTACTTC.

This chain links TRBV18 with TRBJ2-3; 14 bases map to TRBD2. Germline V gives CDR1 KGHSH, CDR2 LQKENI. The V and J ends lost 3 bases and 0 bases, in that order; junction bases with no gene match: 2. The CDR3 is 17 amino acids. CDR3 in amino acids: CASSPGLAGVSTDTQYF. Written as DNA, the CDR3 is TGTGCCAGCTCACCGGGACTAGCGGGGGTCAGCACAGATACGCAGTATTTT.

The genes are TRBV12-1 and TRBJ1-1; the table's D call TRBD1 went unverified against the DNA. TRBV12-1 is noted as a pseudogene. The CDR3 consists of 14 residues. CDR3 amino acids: CASSPRVGNTEAFF. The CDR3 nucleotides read TGTGCCAGCAGCCCCAGGGTTGGGAACACTGAAGCTTTCTTT.

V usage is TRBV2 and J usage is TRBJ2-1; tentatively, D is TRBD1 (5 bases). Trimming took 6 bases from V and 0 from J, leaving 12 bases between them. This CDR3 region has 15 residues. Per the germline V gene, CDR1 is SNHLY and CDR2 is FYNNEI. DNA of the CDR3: TGTGCCAGCAGGGGGCGCCGGAGCTCCTACAATGAGCAGTTCTTC. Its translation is CASRGRRSSYNEQFF.

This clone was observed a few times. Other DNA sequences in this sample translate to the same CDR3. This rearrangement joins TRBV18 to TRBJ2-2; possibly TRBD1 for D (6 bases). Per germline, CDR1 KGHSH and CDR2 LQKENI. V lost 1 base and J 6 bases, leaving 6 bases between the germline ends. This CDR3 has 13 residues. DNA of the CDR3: TGTGCCAGCTCACCACAGGGGGCCGGGGAGCTGTTTTTT. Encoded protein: CASSPQGAGELFF.

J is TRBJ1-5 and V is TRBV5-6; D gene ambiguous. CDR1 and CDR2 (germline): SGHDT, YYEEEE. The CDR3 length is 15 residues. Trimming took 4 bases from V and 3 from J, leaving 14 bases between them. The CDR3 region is CASSLWNSFNQPQHF. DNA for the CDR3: TGTGCCAGCAGCCTGTGGAACAGTTTCAATCAGCCCCAGCATTTT.

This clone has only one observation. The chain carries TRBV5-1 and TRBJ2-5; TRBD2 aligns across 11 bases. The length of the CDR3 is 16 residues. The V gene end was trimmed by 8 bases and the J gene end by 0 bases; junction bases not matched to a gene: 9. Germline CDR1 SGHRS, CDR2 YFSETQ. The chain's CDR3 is CASTASGGKYQETQYF. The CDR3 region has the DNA TGCGCCAGTACTGCTAGCGGGGGGAAGTACCAAGAGACCCAGTACTTC.

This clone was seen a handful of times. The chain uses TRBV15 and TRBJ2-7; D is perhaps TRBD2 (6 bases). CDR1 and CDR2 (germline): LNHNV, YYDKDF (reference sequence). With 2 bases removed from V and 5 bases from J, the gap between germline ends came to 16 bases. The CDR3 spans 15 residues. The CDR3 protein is CATSRNGLEGDEQYF. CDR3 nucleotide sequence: TGTGCCACCAGCAGAAACGGACTGGAGGGCGACGAGCAGTACTTC.

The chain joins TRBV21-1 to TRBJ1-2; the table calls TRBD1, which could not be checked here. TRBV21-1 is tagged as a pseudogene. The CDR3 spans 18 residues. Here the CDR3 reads CASSKRPDRTWGHYGYTF. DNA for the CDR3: TGTGCCAGCAGCAAACGACCGGACAGGACTTGGGGCCACTATGGCTACACCTTC.

The CDR3 coding sequence is TGTGCCAGCAGCCAATCCGTTACCGGGAACACCGGGGAGCTGTTTTTT. This codes for CASSQSVTGNTGELFF. The chain carries TRBV3-1 (or the pseudogene TRBV3-2) and TRBJ2-2; the D is unclear. Germline V gene data show CDR1 as LGHDT and CDR2 as YNNKEL (reference sequence). The CDR3 totals 16 residues. Trimming removed 2 bases at V and 1 base at J, with 11 bases between.

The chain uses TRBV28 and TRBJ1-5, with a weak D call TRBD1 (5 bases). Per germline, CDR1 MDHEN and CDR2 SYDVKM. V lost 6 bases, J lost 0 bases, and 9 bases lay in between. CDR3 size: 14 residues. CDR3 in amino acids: CASSRQISNQPQHF. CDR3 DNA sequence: TGTGCCAGCAGCCGACAGATTAGCAATCAGCCCCAGCATTTT.

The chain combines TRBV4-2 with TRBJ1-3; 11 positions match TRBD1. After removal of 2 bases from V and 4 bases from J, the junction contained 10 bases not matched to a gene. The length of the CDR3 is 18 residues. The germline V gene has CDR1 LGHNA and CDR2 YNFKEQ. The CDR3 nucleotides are TGTGCCAGCAGCCAACCCTCGCCGGGGACAGGGGGAGGAAACACCATATATTTT. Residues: CASSQPSPGTGGGNTIYF.